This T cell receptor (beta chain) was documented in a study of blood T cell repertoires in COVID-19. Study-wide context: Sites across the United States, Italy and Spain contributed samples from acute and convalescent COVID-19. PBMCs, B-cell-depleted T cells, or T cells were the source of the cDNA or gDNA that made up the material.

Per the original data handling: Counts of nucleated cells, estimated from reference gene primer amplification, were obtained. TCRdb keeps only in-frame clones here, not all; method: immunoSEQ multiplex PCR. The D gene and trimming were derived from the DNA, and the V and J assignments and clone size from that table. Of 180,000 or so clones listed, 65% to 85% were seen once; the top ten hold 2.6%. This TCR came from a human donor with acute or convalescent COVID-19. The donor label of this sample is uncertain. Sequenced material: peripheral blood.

In DNA form, the CDR3 reads TGTGCCAGCAGCGTAGATAGGACATCCTACAATGAGCAGTTCTTC. This codes for CASSVDRTSYNEQFF. The rearrangement links TRBV9 to TRBJ2-1; D might be TRBD1 (5 bases). Germline CDR1 reads SGDLS; CDR2 reads YYNGEE. This CDR3 region has 15 residues. The V gene lost 0 bases and the J gene lost 1 base, with 8 bases spanning the gap.